The 16 T cell receptor beta chains listed next were all sequenced from one sample in a study of blood T cell repertoires in COVID-19. Only in-frame clones appear in the TCRdb table, and some are missing; sequencing was by immunoSEQ multiplex PCR. The table has approximately 120,000 clones, 81% seen once. The sample consisted of peripheral blood. All receptors derive from a human donor in a cohort sampled during active COVID-19.

V gene TRBV6-1 combines with J gene TRBJ2-3; 8 bases are shared with TRBD2. This CDR3 comprises 17 residues. In germline, CDR1 is MNHNS, CDR2 SASEGT. The V and J ends lost 1 base and 2 bases, in that order; junction bases with no gene match: 8. The CDR3 nucleotides read TGTGCCAGCAGTGAAGTATACGGCGGGGGGCTCACAGATACGCAGTATTTT. Translated, it gives CASSEVYGGGLTDTQYF.

This chain's CDR3 is CASSPRESPSTF. The CDR3 nucleotides read TGTGCCAGTAGTCCAAGGGAGTCTCCCTCCACCTTC. This chain links TRBV19 with TRBJ1-2; D uncertain. Trimming cost V 5 bases and J 13 bases, with 17 bases left between them. Germline CDR1 LNHDA, CDR2 SQIVND (reference sequence). The CDR3 runs to 12 residues.

This chain links TRBV24-1 with TRBJ2-7, with D perhaps TRBD1 (6 bases). The CDR3 length is 13 residues. The germline CDR1 and CDR2 sequences are KGHDR and SFDVKD. The V gene lost 5 bases and the J gene lost 6 bases, with 13 bases spanning the gap. This chain's CDR3 is CATSGDIQCEQYF. CDR3 bases: TGTGCCACCAGTGGGGACATCCAGTGCGAGCAGTACTTC.

The chain joins TRBV5-1 to TRBJ1-2, with D possibly being TRBD1 (6 bases). Germline V CDR1 and CDR2: SGHRS, YFSETQ. The CDR3 is 14 residues long. Trimming took off 7 bases at V and 4 bases at J, with 17 bases between the two ends. CDR3 loop: CASEAGGGGYGYTF. The CDR3 DNA is TGCGCCAGCGAGGCCGGCGGGGGCGGCTATGGCTACACCTTC.

This chain's CDR3 is CASSTPHFGETQYF. CDR3 DNA sequence: TGTGCCAGCAGTACCCCACACTTCGGGGAGACCCAGTACTTC. The chain recombines TRBV6-4 with TRBJ2-5; D uncertain. This CDR3 has 14 amino acids. In germline, CDR1 is MRHNA, CDR2 SNTAGT. V was clipped by 5 bases and J by 5 bases, with 15 bases between them.

The chain links TRBV9 to TRBJ1-2, with D maybe TRBD1 (5 bases). The CDR3 length is 13 residues. V lost 3 bases and J lost 4, with 10 bases in between. From germline, CDR1 is SGDLS and CDR2 YYNGEE. The CDR3 bases are TGTGCCAGCAGCGGACAGCGTTCCTATGGCTACACCTTC. Encoded protein: CASSGQRSYGYTF.

The chain employs TRBV30 and TRBJ2-2; tentative D call: TRBD2 (6 bases). CDR3 length equals 19 residues. CDR1 and CDR2 from the germline V gene are GTSNPN and SVGIG (reference sequence). With 3 bases removed from V and 4 bases from J, the gap between germline ends came to 27 bases. As DNA, the CDR3 is TGTGCCTGGAGCCCCTATGGGGTAGCGGTAAACGGGGGCACCGGGGAGCTGTTTTTT. This codes for CAWSPYGVAVNGGTGELFF.

The CDR3 protein is CAGQSSTDTQYF. The CDR3 DNA reads as TGTGCCGGACAGTCTAGCACAGATACGCAGTATTTT. This chain links TRBV30 with TRBJ2-3; D may be TRBD1 (6 bases). This CDR3 is 12 amino acids long. Between the trimmed V and J ends, which lost 8 bases and 0 bases, there was a span of 9 bases. CDR1 is GTSNPN and CDR2 is SVGIG in the germline V gene (reference sequence).

V and J are TRBV6-5 and TRBJ1-3, with D possibly being TRBD1 (6 bases). The germline V gene has CDR1 MNHEY and CDR2 SVGAGI. The CDR3 consists of 15 residues. V lost 0 bases and J lost 4, with 10 bases in between. DNA of the CDR3: TGTGCCAGCAGTTACTCGAGGGGGAAGGGAAACACCATATATTTT. This encodes CASSYSRGKGNTIYF.

The gene calls are TRBV28 and TRBJ2-4; no firm D call. Germline V gives CDR1 MDHEN, CDR2 SYDVKM. Trimming cost V 7 bases and J 0 bases, with 10 bases left between them. This CDR3 is 14 amino acids long. The CDR3 DNA follows: TGTGCCAGCACCCCCAATTTAGCCAAAAACATTCAGTACTTC. Its translation is CASTPNLAKNIQYF.

The DNA for the CDR3 is TGTGCCAGTAGTATAGGAAGCGGGGGGGCCTTCGGGGAGACCCAGTACTTC. Translation gives CASSIGSGGAFGETQYF. The chain uses TRBV19 and TRBJ2-5, with 10 bases that match TRBD2. Germline-derived CDR1 and CDR2 are LNHDA and SQIVND (reference sequence). V trimming: 1 base; J trimming: 5 bases; junction bases outside the gene matches: 10. CDR3 length: 17 amino acids.

This clone appeared once. CDR3 nucleotides: TGTGCCAGCAGCCCTCAGGGGTACTATGGCTACACCTTC. The encoded protein is CASSPQGYYGYTF. The chain joins TRBV12-3 or TRBV12-4 to TRBJ1-2; a possible D gene is TRBD1 (6 bases). The CDR3 is 13 residues long. The V gene lost 6 bases and the J gene lost 3 bases, with 11 bases spanning the gap.

This clone was counted a few times. This CDR3 is also generated by other DNA sequences in the sample. The chain is built from TRBV12-3 or TRBV12-4 and TRBJ1-2; a weak D match, TRBD1 (5 bases). This CDR3 comprises 13 residues. V was trimmed by 1 base and J by 4 bases, leaving 7 bases between them. CDR3 protein: CASSLGQSYGYTF. The CDR3 nucleotides are TGTGCCAGCAGTTTAGGACAGTCCTATGGCTACACCTTC.

V is TRBV19 and J is TRBJ1-5; 8 bases are a match to TRBD1. The CDR3 runs to 14 residues. V shed 3 bases, J shed 6 bases, and the junction held 4 bases outside the gene matches. Germline V gives CDR1 LNHDA, CDR2 SQIVND (reference sequence). The CDR3 bases are TGTGCCAGTAGTATTCAGGGGGCAGGTCAGCCCCAGCATTTT. It encodes CASSIQGAGQPQHF.

The chain has TRBV5-1 and TRBJ2-3, with 9 bases fitting TRBD1. The CDR3 is made up of 16 amino acids. The V segment lost 0 bases and the J segment 3 bases; nucleotides outside the gene matches: 5. The germline V gene has CDR1 SGHRS and CDR2 YFSETQ. CDR3 residues: CASSLAGQGRTDTQYF. CDR3 coding DNA: TGCGCCAGCAGCTTGGCAGGACAGGGGAGGACAGATACGCAGTATTTT.

This clone has a handful of counts. The chain employs TRBV30 and TRBJ1-5, with 10 bases aligning to TRBD1. The CDR3 covers 16 residues. Per the germline V gene, CDR1 is GTSNPN and CDR2 is SVGIG (reference sequence). Trimming took 3 bases from V and 4 from J; bases not matched to a gene: 9. The chain's CDR3 is CAWSLSWDRGNQPQHF. CDR3 in DNA: TGTGCCTGGAGCCTATCCTGGGACAGGGGTAATCAGCCCCAGCATTTT.